The 23 T cell receptor beta chains below all came from one sample that was sequenced in a study of shared clonotypes between healthy human individuals. Clones were read by immunoSEQ multiplex PCR, and TCRdb kept only the in-frame ones, dropping some. The repertoire holds about 2.4 million clones, with under 95% as singletons. Material for sequencing was naive CD4+ T cells from PBMCs. Subset meaning: CD45RA+ positively selected. The receptor set was obtained from a man between 18 and 29 years old in good health. Some clones in this sample may be carry-over from other donors' samples.

The chain uses TRBV27 and TRBJ1-5; no reliable D call. The germline CDR1 and CDR2 sequences are MNHEY and SMNVEV (reference sequence). Trimming removed 5 bases at V and 3 bases at J, with 11 bases between. The CDR3 is 14 amino acids. The CDR3 nucleotides are TGTGCCAGCAGTCTGAATGGGGACAATCAGCCCCAGCATTTT. This sequence encodes CASSLNGDNQPQHF.

This clone is a singleton in its sample. This chain uses TRBV5-8 with TRBJ2-3, with a weak D call TRBD2 (7 bases). V was trimmed by 6 bases and J by 0 bases, leaving 14 bases between them. Germline V lookup: CDR1 SGHTS, CDR2 YDEGEE. The CDR3 runs to 15 residues. The CDR3 sequence is CASTRGAASTDTQYF. Here the CDR3 DNA reads TGTGCCAGCACACGGGGGGCGGCTAGCACAGATACGCAGTATTTT. Complete variable domain (other parts from reference TRBV5-8 and TRBJ2-3): EAGVTQSPTHLIKTRGQQATLRCSPISGHTSVYWYQQALGLGLQFLLWYDEGEERNRGNFPPRFSGRQFPNYSSELNVNALELEDSALYLCASTRGAASTDTQYFGPGTRLTVL.

V is TRBV7-2 and J is TRBJ2-6; D is unclear. Germline V gene sequence: CDR1 SGHTA, CDR2 FQGNSA. The CDR3 covers 14 residues. V lost 7 bases and J 0 bases, leaving 7 bases between the germline ends. This CDR3 is CASTQTSGANVLTF. The CDR3 DNA reads TGTGCCAGCACCCAAACCTCTGGGGCCAACGTCCTGACTTTC. The full variable domain, with the rest looked up from reference TRBV7-2 and TRBJ2-6, is GAGVSQSPSNKVTEKGKDVELRCDPISGHTALYWYRQSLGQGLEFLIYFQGNSAPDKSGLPSDRFSAERTGGSVSTLTIQRTQQEDSAVYLCASTQTSGANVLTFGAGSRLTVL.

The chain uses TRBV7-8 and TRBJ2-2; D is tentatively TRBD1 or TRBD2 (5 bases each). Germline assignment: CDR1 SGHVS and CDR2 FQNEAQ. Trimming took 4 bases from V and 4 from J, leaving 10 bases between them. The CDR3 is made up of 14 amino acids. For the CDR3, the DNA is TGTGCCAGCAGCTCACGGGACGTCACCGGGGAGCTGTTTTTT. Amino acid sequence: CASSSRDVTGELFF. Supplemented by reference TRBV7-8 and TRBJ2-2, the full variable domain reads GAGVSQSPRYKVAKRGQDVALRCDPISGHVSLFWYQQALGQGPEFLTYFQNEAQLDKSGLPSDRFFAERPEGSVSTLKIQRTQQEDSAVYLCASSSRDVTGELFFGEGSRLTVL.

This chain uses TRBV27 with TRBJ1-5, with 7 bases identical to TRBD1. CDR1 MNHEY and CDR2 SMNVEV come from the germline V gene (reference sequence). Trimming removed 4 bases from V and 7 bases from J; junction bases left unmatched: 13. This CDR3 has 16 amino acids. The CDR3 region is CASSSLRQGSRQPQHF. CDR3 DNA sequence: TGTGCCAGCAGTTCCCTGAGACAGGGTTCTCGACAGCCCCAGCATTTT.

This chain connects TRBV5-1 to TRBJ2-3; possibly TRBD1 or TRBD2 for D (5 bases each). V was shortened by 4 bases and J by 3 bases, with 15 bases between the two germline ends. Germline-derived CDR1 and CDR2 are SGHRS and YFSETQ. CDR3 length equals 15 residues. The CDR3 here is CASSVRDGGTDTQYF. CDR3 coding DNA: TGCGCCAGCAGCGTCCGGGACGGAGGAACAGATACGCAGTATTTT.

This clone was counted a few times. The chain combines TRBV21-1 with TRBJ1-1. TRBV21-1 is tagged as a pseudogene. The CDR3 is 14 amino acids. The CDR3 loop reads CASRCYTIRTEAFF. The CDR3 bases are TGTGCCAGCAGATGCTACACAATTCGCACTGAAGCTTTCTTT.

J is TRBJ1-5 and V is TRBV19; the match to TRBD1 covers 9 bases. CDR3 length: 15 amino acids. Per germline, CDR1 LNHDA and CDR2 SQIVND (reference sequence). J was trimmed by 5 bases and V by 6 bases; bases with no gene match: 8. The CDR3 here is CASRPLDRGDQPQHF. The DNA of the CDR3 is TGTGCCAGTAGACCACTCGACAGGGGGGATCAGCCCCAGCATTTT. Variable domain in full (rest from reference TRBV19 and TRBJ1-5): DGGITQSPKYLFRKEGQNVTLSCEQNLNHDAMYWYRQDPGQGLRLIYYSQIVNDFQKGDIAEGYSVSREKKESFPLTVTSAQKNPTAFYLCASRPLDRGDQPQHFGDGTRLSIL.

The V gene is TRBV11-2, the J gene TRBJ1-1, with D uncertain. The V end was cut by 1 base, the J end by 4 bases, with 16 bases between. CDR3 length equals 16 residues. The germline V gene encodes CDR1 SGHAT and CDR2 FQNNGV. CDR3 loop: CASSLVPAGLGTEAFF. CDR3 bases: TGTGCCAGCAGCTTAGTCCCCGCGGGCCTCGGCACTGAAGCTTTCTTT.

The V call is TRBV5-4, the J call TRBJ1-5; D not certain. The CDR3 loop spans 14 amino acids. V was cut by 4 bases and J by 0 bases, with 8 bases left in between. Germline V gene data show CDR1 as SGHNT and CDR2 as YYREEE (reference sequence). CDR3 nucleotides: TGTGCCAGCAGCCTGGCGGGTAGCAATCAGCCCCAGCATTTT. It codes for CASSLAGSNQPQHF.

V and J are TRBV18 and TRBJ2-6, with TRBD1 as a possible D gene (6 bases). Germline values: CDR1 KGHSH, CDR2 LQKENI. The CDR3 is made up of 16 amino acids. Trimming left V 2 bases short and J 1 base short, with 9 bases between. The chain's CDR3 is CASSPNRASGANVLTF. DNA of the CDR3: TGTGCCAGCTCACCAAACAGGGCGTCTGGGGCCAACGTCCTGACTTTC. Full variable domain (outside the CDR3, taken from reference TRBV18 and TRBJ2-6): NAGVMQNPRHLVRRRGQEARLRCSPMKGHSHVYWYRQLPEEGLKFMVYLQKENIIDESGMPKERFSAEFPKEGPSILRIQQVVRGDSAAYFCASSPNRASGANVLTFGAGSRLTVL.

This chain joins TRBV6-5 and TRBJ2-1; D remains ambiguous. Germline V lookup: CDR1 MNHEY, CDR2 SVGAGI. This CDR3 has 13 residues. Trimming stripped 9 bases from V and 0 bases from J, with 9 bases between. DNA of the CDR3: TGTGCCAGTACAGCAAGCTCCTACAATGAGCAGTTCTTC. Translating gives CASTASSYNEQFF.

CDR3 residues: CASIYGGSRGAQYF. The CDR3, as DNA: TGTGCCAGCATTTATGGCGGGAGCAGGGGGGCACAGTACTTC. The genes are TRBV6-1 and TRBJ2-5; either TRBD1 or TRBD2 may fit D (7 bases each). Looked up from germline, CDR1 is MNHNS and CDR2 is SASEGT. V was clipped by 7 bases and J by 11 bases, with 23 bases between them. The CDR3 has 14 residues.

V and J are TRBV15 and TRBJ1-5, with D possibly TRBD1 on 5 matching bases. Germline V gene lookup returns CDR1 LNHNV and CDR2 YYDKDF (reference sequence). The CDR3 has 14 amino acids. V was shortened by 7 bases and J by 4 bases, with 14 bases between the two germline ends. The CDR3 nucleotides are TGTGCCACCAAAGATCTGACAGAGAATCAGCCCCAGCATTTT. Amino acids: CATKDLTENQPQHF.

Note on this clone: This sample also contains other DNA sequences that code for the same CDR3. The chain has TRBV7-3 and TRBJ2-2; D ambiguous. With 1 base removed from V and 3 bases from J, the gap between germline ends came to 6 bases. The CDR3 consists of 14 residues. The V gene's germline CDR1 is SGHTA and CDR2 FQGTGA. Written as DNA, the CDR3 is TGTGCCAGCAGCTTAAATGGGGACACCGGGGAGCTGTTTTTT. Translating gives CASSLNGDTGELFF. The variable domain in full, with the rest retrieved from reference TRBV7-3 and TRBJ2-2, is GAGVSQTPSNKVTEKGKYVELRCDPISGHTALYWYRQSLGQGPEFLIYFQGTGAADDSGLPNDRFFAVRPEGSVSTLKIQRTERGDSAVYLCASSLNGDTGELFFGEGSRLTVL.

A remark on this clone: Distinct nucleotide sequences in the sample also encode this CDR3. The rearrangement uses TRBV6-6 and TRBJ2-5; weak D call: TRBD2 (5 bases). This CDR3 has 15 amino acids. CDR1 MNHNY and CDR2 SVGAGI come from the germline V gene (reference sequence). The V and J ends lost 0 bases and 5 bases respectively, with 13 bases between them. The CDR3, as DNA: TGTGCCAGCAGTTACTCGACTCTAGCTGGTGAGACCCAGTACTTC. Encoded protein: CASSYSTLAGETQYF.

The chain couples TRBV18 to TRBJ2-7; 8 bases align to TRBD2. This CDR3 comprises 15 residues. V lost 1 base and J lost 2; bases outside the gene matches: 4. CDR1 is KGHSH, CDR2 LQKENI, per germline. The CDR3 is CASSPQGLGPYEQYF. The CDR3 coding sequence is TGTGCCAGCTCACCACAGGGACTAGGGCCCTACGAGCAGTACTTC.

This chain uses TRBV28 with TRBJ2-3; D tentatively fits TRBD1 or TRBD2 (5 bases each). Trimming cost V 8 bases and J 2 bases, with 23 bases left between them. The CDR3 is 17 residues long. The germline CDR1 and CDR2 sequences are MDHEN and SYDVKM. As DNA, the CDR3 is TGTGCCAGCTGGGGGATGGCCCCGGGGAGTCTCACAGATACGCAGTATTTT. Its translation is CASWGMAPGSLTDTQYF.

The chain joins TRBV11-2 to TRBJ2-3; a weak D match, TRBD2 (5 bases). The CDR3 covers 13 residues. CDR1 and CDR2 (germline): SGHAT, FQNNGV. The V end lost 0 bases, the J end lost 8 bases, and 9 bases lay between the germline ends. CDR3 DNA: TGTGCCAGCAGCTTAGATTTTGCGGGTACGCAGTATTTT. Its protein product is CASSLDFAGTQYF. The full variable domain, rest sourced from reference TRBV11-2 and TRBJ2-3, is EAGVAQSPRYKIIEKRQSVAFWCNPISGHATLYWYQQILGQGPKLLIQFQNNGVVDDSQLPKDRFSAERLKGVDSTLKIQPAKLEDSAVYLCASSLDFAGTQYFGPGTRLTVL.

The chain links TRBV7-7 to TRBJ2-5, with D uncertain. The V gene's germline CDR1 is SSHAT and CDR2 FNYEAQ (reference sequence). Trimming shortened V by 5 bases and J by 3 bases, and 13 bases separated the two germline ends. CDR3 length equals 14 residues. CDR3 nucleotide sequence: TGTGCCAGCAGCGACCCGACGAACAAAGAGACCCAGTACTTC. Amino acid sequence: CASSDPTNKETQYF.

In nucleotides, the CDR3 is TGTGCCAGCAGTTTATCTTGGGGCGGGAACACTGAAGCTTTCTTT. Translating gives CASSLSWGGNTEAFF. The chain couples TRBV28 to TRBJ1-1; the D gene is possibly TRBD1 (5 bases). The V end was cut by 1 base, the J end by 1 base, with 10 bases between. The CDR3 extends over 15 amino acids. Looked up from germline, CDR1 is MDHEN and CDR2 is SYDVKM.

In nucleotides, the CDR3 is TGCGCCAGCAGCTCTGTCCCTCGCGGGAGATGGGCTGGGGCCAACGTCCTGACTTTC. This sequence encodes CASSSVPRGRWAGANVLTF. V and J are TRBV5-1 and TRBJ2-6, with TRBD2 matching 7 bases. CDR3 size: 19 residues. J lost 2 bases, V lost 3 bases, and 14 bases had no gene match. Germline lookup yields CDR1 SGHRS and CDR2 YFSETQ.

The V gene is TRBV5-4, the J gene TRBJ2-2; 7 nucleotides agree with TRBD2. CDR3 size: 15 residues. Germline values: CDR1 SGHNT, CDR2 YYREEE (reference sequence). With 0 bases clipped from V and 5 bases from J, the junction kept 4 bases outside the gene matches. The CDR3 nucleotides are TGTGCCAGCAGCTTGGTAGGGCGGGGGACCGGGGAGCTGTTTTTT. This codes for CASSLVGRGTGELFF.